The following is a T cell receptor beta chain sequence with its context. The data derive from a study of cytomegalovirus exposure and HLA in healthy donors. Study-wide background: A data release that came early held approximately 85 million unique TCRs from HLA-typed donors.

The PCR had 60 Vbeta and 13 Jbeta primers. Profiling relied on immunoSEQ multiplex PCR, and the TCRdb table lists in-frame clones only, not all of them. This sample has around 110,000 clones, with approximately 80% found just once. This CDR3 is built from 13 residues. Unmatched junction bases numbered 2, after V lost 0 bases and J lost 13 bases. CDR1 is SGDLS and CDR2 is YYNGEE in the germline V gene. The receptor's source is a male donor in good health and CMV-seronegative. Material: PBMCs. This chain connects TRBV9 to TRBJ2-1; 12 bases align to TRBD2. CDR3 protein: CASSVGLAGDQFF. CDR3 nucleotide sequence: TGTGCCAGCAGCGTAGGACTAGCGGGAGATCAGTTCTTC.